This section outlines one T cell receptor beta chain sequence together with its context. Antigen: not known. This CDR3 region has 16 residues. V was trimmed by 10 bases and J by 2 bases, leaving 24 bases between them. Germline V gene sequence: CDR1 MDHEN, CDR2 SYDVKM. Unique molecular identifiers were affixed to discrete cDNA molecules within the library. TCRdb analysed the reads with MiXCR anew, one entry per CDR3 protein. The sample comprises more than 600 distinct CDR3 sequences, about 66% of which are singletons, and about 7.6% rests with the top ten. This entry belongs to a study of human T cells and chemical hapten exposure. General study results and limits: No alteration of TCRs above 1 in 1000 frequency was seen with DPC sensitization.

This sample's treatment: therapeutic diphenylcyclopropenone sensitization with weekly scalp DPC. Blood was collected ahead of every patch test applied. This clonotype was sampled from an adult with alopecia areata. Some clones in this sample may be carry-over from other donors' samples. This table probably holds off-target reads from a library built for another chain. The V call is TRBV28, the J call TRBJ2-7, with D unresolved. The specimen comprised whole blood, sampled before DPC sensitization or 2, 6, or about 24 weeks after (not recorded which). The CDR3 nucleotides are TGTGCCACCAGCCGAAAATGGACGGAGAACGCCTACGAGCAGTACTTC. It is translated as CATSRKWTENAYEQYF.